This T cell receptor (beta chain) was identified during a study of blood T cell repertoires in COVID-19. Across the study: COVID-19 samples collected from the United States, Italy and Spain covered acute and convalescent phases. T cells, B-cell-depleted T cells, or PBMCs provided the cDNA or gDNA that served as material.

This CDR3 is built from 14 residues. The V gene lost 0 bases and the J gene lost 1 base, with 7 bases spanning the gap. Germline CDR1 reads SGDLS; CDR2 reads YYNGEE. Authors' analysis steps: Estimation of nucleated cell counts relied on the amplification of reference gene primers. Assay used: immunoSEQ multiplex PCR; TCRdb lists only in-frame clones, some missing. That table is the source of V, J and clone size, and D and trimming were worked out from the DNA. The table shows a few hundred thousand clones, with around 86% occurring only once. Sequencing was carried out using peripheral blood. This chain connects TRBV9 to TRBJ2-5; D is unclear. The receptor was isolated from a woman aged 35 to 49 who had recovered from COVID-19. The CDR3 DNA sequence: TGTGCCAGCAGCGTAGGTCTAGGCCAAGAGACCCAGTACTTC. Its translation is CASSVGLGQETQYF. Drawing the rest from reference TRBV9 and TRBJ2-5, the complete variable domain is DSGVTQTPKHLITATGQRVTLRCSPRSGDLSVYWYQQSLDQGLQFLIQYYNGEERAKGNILERFSAQQFPDLHSELNLSSLELGDSALYFCASSVGLGQETQYFGPGTRLLVL.